A single sample is the source of the 13 T cell receptor beta chains below, sequenced in a study of blood T cell repertoires in COVID-19. TCRdb's table, derived via immunoSEQ multiplex PCR, lists solely in-frame clones and lacks some. The sample consists of fewer than 200,000 clones, about four fifths of them appearing once. Sequenced input: peripheral blood. All receptors derive from a man aged 55 to 70 with acute or convalescent COVID-19.

This clone has only a few counts. This chain uses TRBV4-1 with TRBJ1-5; 7 nucleotides agree with TRBD1. Unmatched junction bases numbered 15, after V lost 4 bases and J lost 9 bases. Germline CDR1 MGHRA, CDR2 YSYEKL. The CDR3 extends over 16 amino acids. The CDR3 bases are TGCGCCAGCAGCCCGCTGGGTGTGACAGGGCGACCGCCCCAGCATTTT. This gives the protein CASSPLGVTGRPPQHF.

The chain employs TRBV5-1 and TRBJ1-6, with TRBD1 as a possible D gene (5 bases). In germline, CDR1 is SGHRS, CDR2 YFSETQ. V was trimmed by 2 bases and J by 7 bases, leaving 10 bases between them. CDR3 length: 14 residues. CDR3 sequence: CASSFYGGNSPLHF. The CDR3 DNA is TGCGCCAGCAGCTTCTACGGGGGAAATTCACCCCTCCACTTT. The whole variable domain, remainder taken from reference TRBV5-1 and TRBJ1-6, is KAGVTQTPRYLIKTRGQQVTLSCSPISGHRSVSWYQQTPGQGLQFLFEYFSETQRNKGNFPGRFSGRQFSNSRSEMNVSTLELGDSALYLCASSFYGGNSPLHFGNGTRLTVT.

V usage is TRBV5-1 and J usage is TRBJ1-4; 8 positions agree with TRBD1. CDR3 length: 14 residues. Germline V gene sequence: CDR1 SGHRS, CDR2 YFSETQ. The V segment lost 5 bases and the J segment 8 bases; nucleotides outside the gene matches: 8. The CDR3 DNA reads as TGCGCCAGCAGTCCAGGGGGCGCGGAGGAAAAACTGTTTTTT. Translation: CASSPGGAEEKLFF.

This chain connects TRBV20-1 to TRBJ2-6; D is uncertain. V lost 4 bases and J lost 0, with 10 bases in between. This CDR3 spans 15 amino acids. Germline-derived CDR1 and CDR2 are DFQATT and SNEGSKA (reference sequence). DNA for the CDR3: TGCAGTGCTATTGACGTTAGCTCTGGGGCCAACGTCCTGACTTTC. Encoded protein: CSAIDVSSGANVLTF.

J is TRBJ1-2 and V is TRBV27; maybe TRBD1 (6 bases). This CDR3 contains 17 residues. Trimming cost V 6 bases and J 11 bases, with 31 bases left between them. The V gene's germline CDR1 is MNHEY and CDR2 SMNVEV (reference sequence). CDR3 in amino acids: CASSPGDSLREGDKYTF. CDR3 DNA sequence: TGTGCCAGCAGCCCCGGCGACAGCTTGAGGGAGGGGGACAAATACACCTTC.

This clone has a handful of counts. This chain joins TRBV24-1 and TRBJ1-5; D might be TRBD1 (5 bases). CDR3 length equals 15 residues. Trimming left V 2 bases short and J 2 bases short, with 9 bases between. CDR1 is KGHDR and CDR2 is SFDVKD in the germline V gene. The CDR3 spells CATSDSQGGNQPQHF. DNA for the CDR3: TGTGCCACCAGTGATTCCCAGGGTGGCAATCAGCCCCAGCATTTT.

CDR3 sequence reads: CASSPNTGEGYTF. The CDR3 DNA sequence: TGTGCCAGCAGCCCGAATACAGGGGAGGGCTACACCTTC. This chain links TRBV16 with TRBJ1-2; 7 positions match TRBD1. Germline loops: CDR1 KGHSY, CDR2 FQNENV. This CDR3 is built from 13 residues. The trim removed 4 bases at V and 8 bases at J, leaving 7 bases unmatched.

This chain connects TRBV9 to TRBJ2-1, with D possibly being TRBD2 (6 bases). Trimming shortened V by 0 bases and J by 6 bases, and 10 bases separated the two germline ends. Looked up from germline, CDR1 is SGDLS and CDR2 is YYNGEE. The CDR3 runs 14 residues. DNA of the CDR3: TGTGCCAGCAGCGTAGAGGGACTGATCAATGAGCAGTTCTTC. It is translated as CASSVEGLINEQFF.

V usage is TRBV5-1 and J usage is TRBJ1-5; D might be TRBD1 (5 bases). The CDR3 is 15 residues long. V lost 3 bases and J 1 base, leaving 11 bases between the germline ends. CDR1 and CDR2 from the germline V gene are SGHRS and YFSETQ. The CDR3 is CASSSDGGSNQPQHF. In nucleotides, the CDR3 is TGCGCCAGCAGCTCGGACGGGGGAAGCAATCAGCCCCAGCATTTT.

The genes are TRBV19 and TRBJ2-7; 8 nucleotides match TRBD1. Germline V gene data show CDR1 as LNHDA and CDR2 as SQIVND (reference sequence). The CDR3 spans 13 residues. Losses at the gene ends were 9 bases for V and 3 bases for J; bases not matched to a gene: 7. The DNA for the CDR3 is TGTGCCAGCTCGGGACAGGCATACTACGAGCAGTACTTC. This gives the protein CASSGQAYYEQYF. Full variable domain (rest looked up from reference TRBV19 and TRBJ2-7): DGGITQSPKYLFRKEGQNVTLSCEQNLNHDAMYWYRQDPGQGLRLIYYSQIVNDFQKGDIAEGYSVSREKKESFPLTVTSAQKNPTAFYLCASSGQAYYEQYFGPGTRLTVT.

The gene calls are TRBV4-1 and TRBJ2-7; TRBD2 aligns across 11 bases. Germline loops: CDR1 MGHRA, CDR2 YSYEKL. V dropped 2 bases and J dropped 1; count of bases not matched to a gene: 1. The CDR3 length is 15 residues. The CDR3 DNA reads TGCGCCAGCAGCCAACCTAGCGGGGGGTCCTACGAGCAGTACTTC. Translating it yields CASSQPSGGSYEQYF.

The J gene is TRBJ1-6, the V gene TRBV7-3, with D hard to call. This CDR3 spans 18 amino acids. Germline loops: CDR1 SGHTA, CDR2 FQGTGA. V gave up 0 bases and J gave up 7 bases, with 19 bases separating them. CDR3 sequence reads: CASSLTLRGSAVNSPLHF. CDR3 DNA sequence: TGTGCCAGCAGCTTAACGTTAAGAGGCTCGGCGGTCAATTCACCCCTCCACTTT. The whole variable domain, remainder taken from reference TRBV7-3 and TRBJ1-6, is GAGVSQTPSNKVTEKGKYVELRCDPISGHTALYWYRQSLGQGPEFLIYFQGTGAADDSGLPNDRFFAVRPEGSVSTLKIQRTERGDSAVYLCASSLTLRGSAVNSPLHFGNGTRLTVT.

About this clone itself: A read error may account for a junction end that differs from germline. This CDR3 is CASSFPPGTGGASPF. The CDR3 DNA sequence: TGTGCCAGCAGTTTCCCCCCCGGGACAGGGGGCGCTTCTCCCTTT. The chain couples TRBV2 to TRBJ1-6, with TRBD1 matching 12 bases. This CDR3 contains 15 residues. Germline CDR1 is SNHLY and CDR2 is FYNNEI.